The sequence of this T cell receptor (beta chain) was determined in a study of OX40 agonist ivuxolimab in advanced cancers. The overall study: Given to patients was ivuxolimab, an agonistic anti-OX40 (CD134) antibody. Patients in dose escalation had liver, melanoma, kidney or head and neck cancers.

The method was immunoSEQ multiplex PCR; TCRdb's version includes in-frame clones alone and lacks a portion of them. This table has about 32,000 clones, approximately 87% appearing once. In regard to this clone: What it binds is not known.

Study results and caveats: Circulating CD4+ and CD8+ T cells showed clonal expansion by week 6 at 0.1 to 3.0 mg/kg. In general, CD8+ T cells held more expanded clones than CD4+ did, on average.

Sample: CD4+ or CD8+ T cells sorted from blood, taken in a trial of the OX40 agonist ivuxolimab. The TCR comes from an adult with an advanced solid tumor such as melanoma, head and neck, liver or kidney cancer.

The CDR3 nucleotides read TGTGCCACCGGCTTAACGATGTCGAAAAACAATGAGCAGTTCTTC. Protein product: CATGLTMSKNNEQFF. The chain is built from TRBV7-9 and TRBJ2-1; D not resolved. This CDR3 has 15 amino acids. Germline V gives CDR1 SEHNR, CDR2 FQNEAQ (reference sequence). The V end was cut by 10 bases, the J end by 5 bases, with 21 bases between.